This is a list of T cell receptor beta chains from one sample in a study of control samples from healthy donors and cancer patients. Only in-frame clones appear in the TCRdb table, and some are missing; sequencing was by immunoSEQ multiplex PCR. The data contain around 150,000 clones, 70% to 90% of them singletons. Sequenced input: blood. The receptor set was obtained from a man aged 30 to 39 in good health. Both conserved end residues are part of each CDR3. Each record gives: J gene, D gene, V gene, clone size, CDR3 protein, CDR3 DNA. A D gene is named only where the DNA matches it firmly. The size of a clone is reported for some rows only, either as once, few or many, or as a class for expanded clones.

j_gene: TRBJ2-6; d_gene: NA; v_gene: TRBV7-9; abundance: NA; CDR3aa: CASSLTETLKPGANVLTF; CDR3nt: TGTGCCAGCAGCTTAACTGAGACCTTAAAACCTGGGGCCAACGTCCTGACTTTC
j_gene: TRBJ2-7; d_gene: NA; v_gene: TRBV3-1/TRBV3-2; abundance: few; CDR3aa: CASSPEGVYEQYF; CDR3nt: TGTGCCAGCAGCCCCGAAGGGGTCTACGAGCAGTACTTC
j_gene: TRBJ2-2; d_gene: TRBD1; v_gene: TRBV28; abundance: many; CDR3aa: CASSRETGEVGTGELFF; CDR3nt: TGTGCCAGCAGCCGCGAGACAGGGGAAGTCGGCACCGGGGAGCTGTTTTTT
j_gene: TRBJ2-1; d_gene: TRBD1; v_gene: TRBV24-1; abundance: NA; CDR3aa: CATSDSGTGKRDEQFF; CDR3nt: TGTGCCACCAGTGATTCCGGGACAGGGAAAAGGGATGAGCAGTTCTTC
j_gene: TRBJ1-1; d_gene: NA; v_gene: TRBV19; abundance: NA; CDR3aa: CATRGAYTEAFF; CDR3nt: TGTGCCACCCGAGGAGCCTACACTGAAGCTTTCTTT
j_gene: TRBJ2-3; d_gene: NA; v_gene: TRBV19; abundance: NA; CDR3aa: CASTPGQRTDTQYF; CDR3nt: TGTGCCAGTACTCCGGGACAAAGAACAGATACGCAGTATTTT
j_gene: TRBJ1-1; d_gene: NA; v_gene: TRBV6-5; abundance: NA; CDR3aa: CASRPDSLNTEAFF; CDR3nt: TGTGCCAGCAGGCCCGATAGCTTGAACACTGAAGCTTTCTTT
j_gene: TRBJ1-1; d_gene: NA; v_gene: TRBV7-3; abundance: NA; CDR3aa: CASSRGRVGVTEAFF; CDR3nt: TGTGCCAGCAGTCGAGGACGGGTGGGGGTCACTGAAGCTTTCTTT
j_gene: TRBJ1-1; d_gene: NA; v_gene: TRBV25-1; abundance: NA; CDR3aa: CASSESQGFAEAFF; CDR3nt: TGTGCCAGCAGTGAATCGCAAGGGTTCGCTGAAGCTTTCTTT
j_gene: TRBJ2-1; d_gene: NA; v_gene: TRBV14; abundance: NA; CDR3aa: CASSQERLEQFF; CDR3nt: TGTGCCAGCAGCCAAGAACGGCTAGAGCAGTTCTTC
j_gene: TRBJ1-2; d_gene: NA; v_gene: TRBV4-2; abundance: NA; CDR3aa: CASQERGDDGYTF; CDR3nt: TGTGCCAGCCAGGAGAGGGGAGACGATGGCTACACCTTC
j_gene: TRBJ2-3; d_gene: NA; v_gene: TRBV28; abundance: NA; CDR3aa: CASSTTDTQYF; CDR3nt: TGTGCCAGCAGTACTACAGATACGCAGTATTTT
j_gene: TRBJ2-4; d_gene: NA; v_gene: TRBV5-1; abundance: NA; CDR3aa: CASSYEGTAKNIQYF; CDR3nt: TGCGCCAGCAGCTACGAGGGGACGGCCAAAAACATTCAGTACTTC
j_gene: TRBJ2-3; d_gene: TRBD1; v_gene: TRBV3-1/TRBV3-2; abundance: NA; CDR3aa: CASSGGQGKGSTDTQYF; CDR3nt: TGTGCCAGCAGCGGAGGACAGGGTAAGGGGAGCACAGATACGCAGTATTTT
j_gene: TRBJ2-6; d_gene: TRBD2; v_gene: TRBV27; abundance: NA; CDR3aa: CASSLGLAGAGANVLTF; CDR3nt: TGTGCCAGCAGTTTAGGACTAGCGGGAGCTGGGGCCAACGTCCTGACTTTC
j_gene: TRBJ2-3; d_gene: NA; v_gene: TRBV18; abundance: NA; CDR3aa: CASSLQRDDTQYF; CDR3nt: TGTGCCAGCTCATTGCAGCGCGACGATACGCAGTATTTT
j_gene: TRBJ2-1; d_gene: NA; v_gene: TRBV5-6; abundance: NA; CDR3aa: CASSHSMGDGEQFF; CDR3nt: TGTGCCAGCAGCCACTCGATGGGGGACGGTGAGCAGTTCTTC
j_gene: TRBJ2-1; d_gene: TRBD2; v_gene: TRBV6-2/TRBV6-3; abundance: NA; CDR3aa: CASSYPTSGSYNEQFF; CDR3nt: TGTGCCAGCAGTTACCCGACTAGCGGCTCCTACAATGAGCAGTTCTTC
j_gene: TRBJ1-1; d_gene: NA; v_gene: TRBV5-6; abundance: NA; CDR3aa: CASRSVFPNTEAFF; CDR3nt: TGTGCCAGCAGATCGGTATTCCCGAACACTGAAGCTTTCTTT
j_gene: TRBJ2-1; d_gene: TRBD2; v_gene: TRBV5-1; abundance: NA; CDR3aa: CASSLGDGLGSYNEQFF; CDR3nt: TGCGCCAGCAGCTTGGGAGACGGACTAGGCTCCTACAATGAGCAGTTCTTC
j_gene: TRBJ2-5; d_gene: TRBD1; v_gene: TRBV28; abundance: NA; CDR3aa: CASSLQGASQETQYF; CDR3nt: TGTGCCAGCAGTTTACAGGGGGCTTCCCAAGAGACCCAGTACTTC
j_gene: TRBJ2-7; d_gene: TRBD1; v_gene: TRBV19; abundance: NA; CDR3aa: CASTNGTGPYEQYF; CDR3nt: TGTGCCAGTACCAATGGGACAGGGCCCTACGAGCAGTACTTC
j_gene: TRBJ1-5; d_gene: NA; v_gene: TRBV21-1; abundance: NA; CDR3aa: CASNTLGQASYSNQPQHF; CDR3nt: TGTGCCAGCAATACCCTTGGTCAGGCTTCTTATAGCAATCAGCCCCAGCATTTT
j_gene: TRBJ2-5; d_gene: TRBD2; v_gene: TRBV18; abundance: NA; CDR3aa: CASSPRGEGGETQYF; CDR3nt: TGTGCCAGCTCACCACGAGGGGAGGGAGGAGAGACCCAGTACTTC
j_gene: TRBJ2-1; d_gene: NA; v_gene: TRBV4-3; abundance: NA; CDR3aa: CASSQGSDDEQFF; CDR3nt: TGCGCCAGCAGCCAAGGCTCGGACGATGAGCAGTTCTTC
j_gene: TRBJ1-5; d_gene: NA; v_gene: TRBV3-1/TRBV3-2; abundance: once; CDR3aa: CASSQGLRSNQPQHF; CDR3nt: TGTGCCAGCAGCCAAGGACTGCGTAGCAATCAGCCCCAGCATTTT
j_gene: TRBJ1-5; d_gene: TRBD1; v_gene: TRBV12-3/TRBV12-4; abundance: NA; CDR3aa: CASRGGIEPQHF; CDR3nt: TGTGCCAGCAGAGGGGGCATAGAGCCCCAGCATTTT
j_gene: TRBJ2-1; d_gene: TRBD1; v_gene: TRBV16; abundance: NA; CDR3aa: CASSRTGTEQFF; CDR3nt: TGTGCCAGCAGCAGGACAGGGACTGAGCAGTTCTTC
j_gene: TRBJ2-2; d_gene: NA; v_gene: TRBV5-1; abundance: once; CDR3aa: CASSPTVAGELFF; CDR3nt: TGCGCCAGCAGCCCGACAGTCGCCGGGGAGCTGTTTTTT
j_gene: TRBJ2-3; d_gene: TRBD2; v_gene: TRBV29-1; abundance: once; CDR3aa: CSVLPGTRSTDTQYF; CDR3nt: TGCAGCGTTCTTCCCGGGACTAGGAGCACAGATACGCAGTATTTT
j_gene: TRBJ1-2; d_gene: NA; v_gene: TRBV10-3; abundance: NA; CDR3aa: CAISKTGISDGYTF; CDR3nt: TGTGCCATCAGTAAAACAGGAATTTCGGATGGCTACACCTTC
j_gene: TRBJ1-4; d_gene: NA; v_gene: TRBV7-8; abundance: NA; CDR3aa: CASSLGASLQATNEKLFF; CDR3nt: TGTGCCAGCAGCTTAGGGGCATCTCTTCAAGCAACTAATGAAAAACTGTTTTTT
j_gene: TRBJ1-2; d_gene: NA; v_gene: TRBV11-2; abundance: NA; CDR3aa: CASSQDGGGVYGYTF; CDR3nt: TGTGCCAGCAGCCAAGACGGGGGAGGGGTCTATGGCTACACCTTC
j_gene: TRBJ1-1; d_gene: TRBD1; v_gene: TRBV5-4; abundance: NA; CDR3aa: CASGQGANTEAFF; CDR3nt: TGTGCCAGCGGACAGGGCGCGAACACTGAAGCTTTCTTT
j_gene: TRBJ1-6; d_gene: TRBD1; v_gene: TRBV3-1/TRBV3-2; abundance: NA; CDR3aa: CASSLDRGMGSPLHF; CDR3nt: TGTGCCAGCAGCCTTGACAGGGGGATGGGTTCACCCCTCCACTTT
j_gene: TRBJ1-1; d_gene: NA; v_gene: TRBV5-1; abundance: NA; CDR3aa: CASSLGTGNTEAFF; CDR3nt: TGCGCCAGCAGCTTAGGGACGGGAAACACTGAAGCTTTCTTT
j_gene: TRBJ1-5; d_gene: TRBD1; v_gene: TRBV4-1; abundance: once; CDR3aa: CASSQGQGPTNQPQHF; CDR3nt: TGCGCCAGCAGCCAAGGACAGGGACCCACCAATCAGCCCCAGCATTTT
j_gene: TRBJ2-7; d_gene: TRBD2; v_gene: TRBV30; abundance: once; CDR3aa: CAWMGGGLAPPDYEQYF; CDR3nt: TGTGCCTGGATGGGCGGGGGACTTGCTCCACCCGACTACGAGCAGTACTTC
j_gene: TRBJ1-6; d_gene: TRBD1; v_gene: TRBV3-1/TRBV3-2; abundance: NA; CDR3aa: CASSPWDRGSGSPLHF; CDR3nt: TGTGCCAGCAGCCCGTGGGACAGGGGGAGTGGATCACCCCTCCACTTT
j_gene: TRBJ2-2; d_gene: NA; v_gene: TRBV7-2; abundance: NA; CDR3aa: CASSFGAQGTGELFF; CDR3nt: TGTGCCAGCAGCTTTGGGGCCCAGGGGACCGGGGAGCTGTTTTTT
j_gene: TRBJ1-2; d_gene: NA; v_gene: TRBV7-2; abundance: NA; CDR3aa: CASSPGSGGYGYTF; CDR3nt: TGTGCCAGCAGCCCGGGCTCTGGAGGCTATGGCTACACCTTC
j_gene: TRBJ2-7; d_gene: TRBD1; v_gene: TRBV27; abundance: NA; CDR3aa: CASSFQGVRVGREQYF; CDR3nt: TGTGCCAGCAGTTTTCAGGGGGTACGGGTCGGACGCGAGCAGTACTTC
j_gene: TRBJ1-2; d_gene: NA; v_gene: TRBV29-1; abundance: NA; CDR3aa: CSVESGPNYGYTF; CDR3nt: TGCAGCGTTGAATCAGGGCCAAACTATGGCTACACCTTC
j_gene: TRBJ2-7; d_gene: TRBD1; v_gene: TRBV5-1; abundance: NA; CDR3aa: CASSANRGIEQYF; CDR3nt: TGCGCCAGCAGCGCAAACAGGGGAATCGAGCAGTACTTC
j_gene: TRBJ1-5; d_gene: TRBD1; v_gene: TRBV18; abundance: NA; CDR3aa: CASSPGQGSQPQHF; CDR3nt: TGTGCCAGCTCACCGGGACAGGGCAGCCAGCCCCAGCATTTT
j_gene: TRBJ2-5; d_gene: TRBD2; v_gene: TRBV3-1/TRBV3-2; abundance: NA; CDR3aa: CASSPLAGTQETQYF; CDR3nt: TGTGCCAGCAGCCCCCTAGCGGGGACTCAAGAGACCCAGTACTTC
j_gene: TRBJ2-3; d_gene: TRBD2; v_gene: TRBV27; abundance: NA; CDR3aa: CASSHQRETDTQYF; CDR3nt: TGTGCCAGCAGCCACCAGCGGGAAACAGATACGCAGTATTTT
j_gene: TRBJ2-5; d_gene: TRBD2; v_gene: TRBV7-6; abundance: NA; CDR3aa: CASSLGSGGSKSAQYF; CDR3nt: TGTGCCAGCAGCTTAGGAAGCGGGGGATCAAAGTCGGCCCAGTACTTC
j_gene: TRBJ1-2; d_gene: TRBD1; v_gene: TRBV6-5; abundance: NA; CDR3aa: CASRGQPQANYGYTF; CDR3nt: TGTGCCAGCAGGGGACAGCCTCAAGCTAACTATGGCTACACCTTC